What follows describes a single T cell receptor beta chain. What it binds is unknown. V lost 9 bases and J 2 bases, leaving 20 bases between the germline ends. This CDR3 spans 16 amino acids. Germline V gene sequence: CDR1 SNHLY, CDR2 FYNNEI. This sample is part of a study of cytomegalovirus exposure and HLA in healthy donors. The study, taken as a whole, reports: Most TCR sequences were seen very rarely across donors, but some public TCRs occurred in many.

PCR primers comprised 60 Vbeta and 13 Jbeta primers. Generated by immunoSEQ multiplex PCR, the TCRdb table keeps only in-frame clones and is missing some. The sample contains 180,000 or so clones, approximately 80% of which appear only once. The chain combines TRBV2 with TRBJ2-1, with TRBD1 as a possible D gene (6 bases). This receptor was obtained from a woman younger than 35 in good health and CMV-seronegative. Sequencing input: PBMCs. As DNA, the CDR3 is TGTGCCAGAGGGAATCACAGGGCCGATACCTACAATGAGCAGTTCTTC. This codes for CARGNHRADTYNEQFF.